The clone carrying this TCR beta chain was seen only a few times. This CDR3 has 13 residues. Germline loops: CDR1 WSHSY, CDR2 SAAADI. V was pared by 5 bases and J by 2 bases, with 9 bases between. The record originates from a study of blood T cell repertoires in COVID-19. About the research overall: Collection of acute and convalescent COVID-19 samples took place in the United States, Italy and Spain. T cells, B-cell-depleted T cells, or PBMCs provided the cDNA or gDNA that served as material.

Per the authors' pipeline: Reference gene primer amplification in the assay estimated nucleated cell counts. The table came from immunoSEQ multiplex PCR; TCRdb's copy has only in-frame clones and leaves some out. That table gives V, J and clone size, and the DNA gave D and trimming. The sample has under 250,000 clones, more than 70% seen once. The sequence was obtained from a human donor in a cohort sampled during active COVID-19. The specimen sequenced was peripheral blood. This chain links TRBV10-2 with TRBJ1-2, with a tentative D call TRBD1 (6 bases). The CDR3 protein is CASSQDRNYGYTF. DNA of the CDR3: TGCGCCAGCAGTCAGGACAGAAACTATGGCTACACCTTC.